Listed below are T cell receptor beta chains from one sample, sequenced in a study of Tregs in tolerant kidney transplant recipients. Profiled with immunoSEQ multiplex PCR; TCRdb holds only in-frame clones, not every one. Among some 110,000 clones listed, roughly nine tenths were seen once. Sequencing was carried out using CD4+ T cells from blood. The source is a human donor in good health. Each CDR3 is given with its conserved first and last residue. Fields, in order: clone size, V gene, CDR3 length, D gene, J gene, CDR3 DNA, CDR3 protein. D genes are given only for firm matches. Clone size is stated in some rows and not others, as once, few, many or a class when expanded.

-	TRBV6-6	15	TRBD1	TRBJ1-4	TGTGCCAGCAGTTCCCCGGACAGGTTAGGAGAAAAACTGTTTTTT	CASSSPDRLGEKLFF
-	TRBV19	16	-	TRBJ1-1	TGTGCCAGTAGTATAGATCCGGCAGGGCTATTCGCTGAAGCTTTCTTT	CASSIDPAGLFAEAFF
-	TRBV6-1	12	-	TRBJ2-7	TGTGCCAGCAGACAAGGAACCTACGAGCAGTACTTC	CASRQGTYEQYF
-	TRBV13	17	TRBD1	TRBJ2-3	TGTGCCAGCAGCTTAGGGACAGGGTTTTCTAGCACAGATACGCAGTATTTT	CASSLGTGFSSTDTQYF
-	TRBV9	15	-	TRBJ1-2	TGTGCCAGCAGCGTTGAAAACAGGGAACCCTATGGCTACACCTTC	CASSVENREPYGYTF
-	TRBV18	13	-	TRBJ1-1	TGTGCCAGCTCACCACGCAGGGAAACTGAAGCTTTCTTT	CASSPRRETEAFF
-	TRBV20-1	11	-	TRBJ1-1	TGCAGTATTTTAAAGTACACTGAAGCTTTCTTT	CSILKYTEAFF
once	TRBV6-1	13	TRBD2	TRBJ2-3	TGTGCCAGCAGGAGCGGGGGGGCTTATACGCAGTATTTT	CASRSGGAYTQYF
-	TRBV6-5	14	TRBD1	TRBJ2-7	TGTGCCAGCATTGATGGGCAGGGGGCCTACGAGCAGTACTTC	CASIDGQGAYEQYF
-	TRBV7-9	16	TRBD2	TRBJ2-3	TGTGCCAGCAGCCGGCGGCCTAGCGGGAGGGAAGATACGCAGTATTTT	CASSRRPSGREDTQYF
-	TRBV11-3	16	-	TRBJ2-5	TGTGCCAGCAGCTTAGATTTTGGGGGTAAGGTAGAGACCCAGTACTTC	CASSLDFGGKVETQYF
-	TRBV15	14	TRBD1	TRBJ2-5	TGTGCCACCAGCAGAGACAGGGGGTTAGAGACCCAGTACTTC	CATSRDRGLETQYF
-	TRBV15	13	-	TRBJ2-7	TGTGCCACCAGCAGAGATCCGTCGAACGAGCAGTACTTC	CATSRDPSNEQYF
-	TRBV5-1	13	-	TRBJ2-2	TGCGCCAGCCGATGGGAGAACACCGGGGAGCTGTTTTTT	CASRWENTGELFF
-	TRBV21-1	17	-	TRBJ2-7	TGTGCCAGCAGCAAAGTGGGATTCGAAGGACCCAACTACGAGCAGTACTTC	CASSKVGFEGPNYEQYF
-	TRBV11-2	15	-	TRBJ2-5	TGTGCCAGCAGCTTAGTTGGCCTAGCGAGGGAGACCCAGTACTTC	CASSLVGLARETQYF
-	TRBV12-5	13	TRBD1	TRBJ1-1	TGTGCTAGTGCCGGGACAGATAACACTGAAGCTTTCTTT	CASAGTDNTEAFF
-	TRBV6-1	9	-	TRBJ1-2	TGTGCCAGCAGTTACCCGCTCACTTTC	CASSYPLTF
-	TRBV18	14	TRBD2	TRBJ2-1	TGTGCCAGCTCACCCGGGACTAGCGACTATGAGCAGTTCTTC	CASSPGTSDYEQFF
-	TRBV7-9	15	TRBD1	TRBJ1-6	TGTGCCAGCAGCTTCAGGGGGCTGGGTAATTCACCCCTCCACTTT	CASSFRGLGNSPLHF
-	TRBV5-1	15	TRBD2	TRBJ2-2	TGCGCCAGCAGCTCGGGAGGTAGCGATGGCGGGGAGCTGTTTTTT	CASSSGGSDGGELFF
-	TRBV7-9	14	-	TRBJ1-2	TGTGCCAGCAACCGAGGGGGGTCCTCATATGGCTACACCTTC	CASNRGGSSYGYTF
-	TRBV2	17	TRBD2	TRBJ2-1	TGTGCCACCAGCATCCCCGAGGCGGGGGTGGGAGGGAATGAGCAGTTCTTC	CATSIPEAGVGGNEQFF
-	TRBV19	16	TRBD1	TRBJ1-1	TGTGCCAGTAGTATATCCGGGACAGGGAGGAACACTGAAGCTTTCTTT	CASSISGTGRNTEAFF
-	TRBV18	17	TRBD1	TRBJ2-3	TGTGCCAGCTCACCACCGCTAGGGACAGGGGAAGAAGATACGCAGTATTTT	CASSPPLGTGEEDTQYF
-	TRBV19	15	TRBD1	TRBJ2-5	TGTGCCAGTCTTGAGGACAGGGAGAATCAAGAGACCCAGTACTTC	CASLEDRENQETQYF
-	TRBV18	15	-	TRBJ2-1	TGTGCCAGCTCGGACGTCCCAGACAGCTACAATGAGCAGTTCTTC	CASSDVPDSYNEQFF
-	TRBV7-9	17	-	TRBJ2-7	TGTGCCAGCAGCTTAGAGCAGGGTAAGGGAATCTCCTACGAGCAGTACTTC	CASSLEQGKGISYEQYF
-	TRBV7-9	13	-	TRBJ2-1	TGTGCCAGCAGCTTCAGGGACTACAATGAGCAGTTCTTC	CASSFRDYNEQFF
-	TRBV18	14	-	TRBJ2-2	TGTGCCAGCTCACAAGCGGCGAACACCGGGGAGCTGTTTTTT	CASSQAANTGELFF
-	TRBV4-2	15	-	TRBJ2-7	TGTGCCAGCAGCCAAGATAACGGGGGATTCTACGAGCAGTACTTC	CASSQDNGGFYEQYF
-	TRBV18	12	-	TRBJ2-2	TGTGCCAGCTCACCACAAATTAGGGAGCTGTTTTTT	CASSPQIRELFF
-	TRBV4-1	16	TRBD2	TRBJ2-5	TGCGCCAGCAGCCAAGAGGGGACTAGCGGGGGGTGGGCCCAGTACTTC	CASSQEGTSGGWAQYF
-	TRBV4-1	16	TRBD2	TRBJ2-3	TGCGCCAGCAAAACACTGGCGGGGGGGCACACAGATACGCAGTATTTT	CASKTLAGGHTDTQYF
-	TRBV7-2	12	-	TRBJ2-7	TGTGCCAGCAGCCGAACACGGAACGAGCAGTACTTC	CASSRTRNEQYF
-	TRBV7-2	16	TRBD1	TRBJ2-2	TGTGCCAGCAGCTTAGCGTGGGACAGAGAGACCGGGGAGCTGTTTTTT	CASSLAWDRETGELFF
-	TRBV30	12	-	TRBJ1-2	TGTGCCTCGTCGGGGGGGCGCTATGGCTACACCTTC	CASSGGRYGYTF
-	TRBV2	14	-	TRBJ1-5	TGTGCCAGCACCGACACTCAGGAGAGTCAGCCCCAGCATTTT	CASTDTQESQPQHF
-	TRBV13	17	-	TRBJ2-5	TGTGCCAGCAGCTCGCGACAGAGGAGGATGTACCAAGAGACCCAGTACTTC	CASSSRQRRMYQETQYF
-	TRBV14	14	-	TRBJ2-1	TGTGCCAGCAGCCTCAGGGACCCGTACAATGAGCAGTTCTTC	CASSLRDPYNEQFF
few	TRBV27	14	-	TRBJ1-2	TGTGCCAGCAGTTTAGTCTTTTCGGGGGGAGGCTACACCTTC	CASSLVFSGGGYTF
once	TRBV18	15	TRBD1	TRBJ1-1	TGTGCCAGCTCACCTAGACAGGGGGCGGACACTGAAGCTTTCTTT	CASSPRQGADTEAFF
-	TRBV18	13	-	TRBJ1-2	TGTGCCAGCTCACGGGGGCACGGCTATGGCTACACCTTC	CASSRGHGYGYTF
-	TRBV15	15	TRBD2	TRBJ2-5	TGTGCCACCAGCAGAGGGCCCCGGGGGGTGGAGACCCAGTACTTC	CATSRGPRGVETQYF
-	TRBV5-1	15	-	TRBJ1-1	TGCGCCAGCAGCTTGGCCCTACAGGGAGGCACTGAAGCTTTCTTT	CASSLALQGGTEAFF
-	TRBV9	15	-	TRBJ2-2	TGTGCCAGCAGCGTAGGCCCTAGTTACACCGGGGAGCTGTTTTTT	CASSVGPSYTGELFF
once	TRBV7-9	13	TRBD1	TRBJ2-5	TGTGCCAGCAGCCCAGGGACAGGGGCAACCCAGTACTTC	CASSPGTGATQYF
once	TRBV5-5	14	TRBD2	TRBJ2-7	TGTGCCAGCAGCGTGGGACTAGCGGGAGTCGAGCAGTACTTC	CASSVGLAGVEQYF
-	TRBV7-2	16	TRBD1	TRBJ1-1	TGTGCCAGCAGCTTATATAGGGGGCAGGGGAACACTGAAGCTTTCTTT	CASSLYRGQGNTEAFF
once	TRBV18	13	TRBD1	TRBJ1-5	TGTGCCAGCTCACCGGGACAGGGAGAGCCCCAGCATTTT	CASSPGQGEPQHF
-	TRBV27	15	TRBD1	TRBJ1-1	TGTGCCAGCAGGCCTATGGGACAGTCGTACACTGAAGCTTTCTTT	CASRPMGQSYTEAFF
-	TRBV18	15	-	TRBJ2-5	TGTGCCAGCTCACCACGGGCAGGGGAAGGAGAGACCCAGTACTTC	CASSPRAGEGETQYF
-	TRBV28	15	-	TRBJ2-5	TGTGCCAGCAGTAGGGGGCGGGGGACCCAAGAGACCCAGTACTTC	CASSRGRGTQETQYF
-	TRBV7-9	17	TRBD2	TRBJ2-1	TGTGCCAGCAGCTTAGGCCCTGGACTAGCGGGACCTCAGGGGCAGTTCTTC	CASSLGPGLAGPQGQFF
once	TRBV9	15	-	TRBJ1-3	TGTGCCAGCAGCCCACCAGGGGCTCGGGGAAACACCATATATTTT	CASSPPGARGNTIYF
-	TRBV7-9	16	-	TRBJ2-1	TGTGCCAGCAGCTTGTTGGTAGGGCCCTCCTACAATGAGCAGTTCTTC	CASSLLVGPSYNEQFF
-	TRBV4-1	13	-	TRBJ2-5	TGCGCCAGCAGCCAAGCTTACCGAGAGACCCAGTACTTC	CASSQAYRETQYF
once	TRBV6-1	14	TRBD2	TRBJ2-5	TGTGCCAGCAGTCTAGCGGGGTGGAGGGAGACCCAGTACTTC	CASSLAGWRETQYF
-	TRBV19	17	-	TRBJ2-2	TGTGCCAGTAGTCCCCGGACCGGGGCGACGAACACCGGGGAGCTGTTTTTT	CASSPRTGATNTGELFF